The 5 T cell receptor beta chains given below trace back to one sample, sequenced in a study of cytomegalovirus exposure and HLA in healthy donors. Primers included in the PCR were 60 Vbeta and 13 Jbeta primers. Produced via immunoSEQ multiplex PCR; TCRdb's table is partial and in-frame only. The data show some 150,000 clones, with approximately 78% seen just once and around 3% held by the top ten. The sample taken for sequencing was PBMCs. The receptors were gathered from a man in his forties or fifties in good health and CMV-seropositive.

The count of this clone is one. This sequence joins TRBV29-1 and TRBJ2-1; 11 bases align to TRBD1. Per germline, CDR1 SQVTM and CDR2 ANQGSEA. This CDR3 region has 14 residues. V gave up 7 bases and J gave up 4 bases; unmatched junction bases: 6. CDR3 in amino acids: CSGTGTGGYNEQFF. The DNA of the CDR3 is TGCAGCGGAACCGGGACAGGGGGGTACAATGAGCAGTTCTTC.

A note on this clone: One end of the junction fails to match germline, which may point to a read error. At the DNA level, this CDR3 is encoded by other sequences in the same sample as well. The rearrangement joins TRBV30 to TRBJ1-4, with no clear D. The CDR3 totals 12 residues. Germline V gene sequence: CDR1 GTSNPN, CDR2 SVGIG (reference sequence). CDR3 loop: CAWSAGNEKLFF. Written as DNA, the CDR3 is TGCGCCTGGAGCGCGGGGAATGAAAAACTGTTTTTT.

This chain connects TRBV28 to TRBJ2-3; no reliable D call. The CDR3 totals 15 residues. Deletions cut 5 bases from V and 2 bases from J, with 14 bases between. Germline values: CDR1 MDHEN, CDR2 SYDVKM. The CDR3 sequence: CASSTRFKPTDTQYF. The CDR3 DNA is TGTGCCAGCAGTACCCGATTTAAGCCCACAGATACGCAGTATTTT. Full variable domain (rest looked up from reference TRBV28 and TRBJ2-3): DVKVTQSSRYLVKRTGEKVFLECVQDMDHENMFWYRQDPGLGLRLIYFSYDVKMKEKGDIPEGYSVSREKKERFSLILESASTNQTSMYLCASSTRFKPTDTQYFGPGTRLTVL.

This clone showed up just a few times. The genes are TRBV29-1 and TRBJ2-3; TRBD2 agrees at 7 bases. Germline V gene lookup returns CDR1 SQVTM and CDR2 ANQGSEA. V lost 6 bases and J lost 3; bases outside the gene matches: 9. CDR3 length: 14 residues. Written as DNA, the CDR3 is TGCAGCGTGGGGGTGCCGGGAGGAACAGATACGCAGTATTTT. This gives the protein CSVGVPGGTDTQYF.

This chain links TRBV6-5 with TRBJ1-6; D unclear. This CDR3 has 14 residues. Germline CDR1 is MNHEY and CDR2 is SVGAGI. The V end was cut by 5 bases, the J end by 10 bases, with 15 bases between. The CDR3 coding sequence is TGTGCCAGCAGTCCCTGGGGAGGGCGCTCACCCCTCCACTTT. It codes for CASSPWGGRSPLHF.